This T cell receptor (beta chain) was found in a study of cytomegalovirus exposure and HLA in healthy donors. Overall study context: HLA-typed donors were the source of roughly 85 million unique TCRs held in an early data release. Of several hundred genotyped donors, roughly 80% clustered with self-reported Caucasian donors. Whole-study findings and limits: For most subjects, TCR beta sequences were reported to predict HLA-A and HLA-B alleles with accuracy.

Healthy people donating bone marrow made up the donors. The V gene end was trimmed by 6 bases and the J gene end by 6 bases; junction bases not matched to a gene: 4. The CDR3 spans 13 residues. Germline values: CDR1 SNHLY, CDR2 FYNNEI. On this clone: Its target is not known.

This PCR relied on a set of 60 Vbeta primers and 13 Jbeta primers. Sequencing was performed with immunoSEQ multiplex PCR; in TCRdb, only in-frame clones are kept and a portion is missing. The sample carries about 200,000 clones, more than 60% recorded once. The TCR comes from a man aged 50-59 years in good health and CMV-seronegative. J is TRBJ2-2 and V is TRBV2, with 7 bases identical to TRBD1. Sequencing was performed on PBMCs. The CDR3 DNA reads TGTGCCAGCAGGCCCGACAGGGCCGGGGAGCTGTTTTTT. It is translated as CASRPDRAGELFF.